The 16 T cell receptor beta chains below were found in one sample sequenced in a study of blood T cell repertoires in COVID-19. Sequenced by immunoSEQ multiplex PCR; TCRdb stores in-frame clones only, minus some. The data hold around 250,000 clones, with roughly 80% observed a single time. The sequencing sample was made of PBMCs or T cells enriched from blood (not recorded which). Receptor source: a man aged 40-49 years who had been exposed to COVID-19.

The chain carries TRBV9 and TRBJ1-2, with 8 bases matching TRBD1. The V gene end was trimmed by 7 bases and the J gene end by 3 bases; junction bases not matched to a gene: 8. Germline CDR1 reads SGDLS; CDR2 reads YYNGEE. CDR3 length equals 14 residues. CDR3: CASGRNRGDYGYTF. The CDR3 nucleotides are TGTGCCAGCGGGCGGAACAGGGGGGACTATGGCTACACCTTC. The full variable domain, rest sourced from reference TRBV9 and TRBJ1-2, is DSGVTQTPKHLITATGQRVTLRCSPRSGDLSVYWYQQSLDQGLQFLIQYYNGEERAKGNILERFSAQQFPDLHSELNLSSLELGDSALYFCASGRNRGDYGYTFGSGTRLTVV.

The chain carries TRBV11-2 and TRBJ2-5; D is uncertain. The length of the CDR3 is 11 residues. The germline gives CDR1 SGHAT, CDR2 FQNNGV. Trimming left V 5 bases short and J 5 bases short, with 6 bases between. For the CDR3, the DNA is TGTGCCAGCAGCGTACAGGAGACCCAGTACTTC. This encodes CASSVQETQYF.

The V gene is TRBV5-4, the J gene TRBJ2-2; D possibly corresponds to TRBD2 (5 bases). The germline V gene has CDR1 SGHNT and CDR2 YYREEE (reference sequence). V lost 5 bases to trimming and J lost 6 bases, with 11 bases between them. The CDR3 is 13 amino acids. CDR3 nucleotide sequence: TGTGCCAGCAGTCCCCCGGAGGCCGGGGAGCTGTTTTTT. Amino acid sequence: CASSPPEAGELFF.

V and J are TRBV5-1 and TRBJ1-1, with D hard to call. From germline, CDR1 is SGHRS and CDR2 YFSETQ. CDR3 size: 12 residues. Trimming left V 1 base short and J 4 bases short, with 5 bases between. The CDR3: CASSLSGTEAFF. The CDR3 DNA is TGCGCCAGCAGCTTGTCAGGCACTGAAGCTTTCTTT.

CDR3 region: CASTRDSYYEQYF. In DNA form, the CDR3 reads TGTGCCAGCACCCGGGACAGCTATTACGAGCAGTACTTC. The V call is TRBV12-3 or TRBV12-4, the J call TRBJ2-7, with 7 nucleotides matching TRBD1. The length of the CDR3 is 13 residues. V lost 7 bases and J lost 4; bases outside the gene matches: 7.

The V call is TRBV6-5, the J call TRBJ1-5, with D unclear. The CDR3 totals 14 residues. Germline V CDR1 and CDR2: MNHEY, SVGAGI. Trimming took 0 bases from V and 9 from J, leaving 12 bases between them. CDR3 DNA: TGTGCCAGCAGTTACTCGGCGGGGAAGGGGCCCCAGCATTTT. Translating it yields CASSYSAGKGPQHF.

The rearrangement joins TRBV19 to TRBJ2-7; possibly TRBD1 for D (6 bases). There are 16 residues in the CDR3. Trimming shortened V by 8 bases and J by 2 bases, and 22 bases separated the two germline ends. Germline V lookup: CDR1 LNHDA, CDR2 SQIVND (reference sequence). The CDR3 DNA reads TGTGCCAGTTCCCGAGGGGGTGGCAGCCCAGCCTACGAGCAGTACTTC. Amino acids: CASSRGGGSPAYEQYF. Based on the CDR3 plus reference TRBV19 and TRBJ2-7, the full variable domain is DGGITQSPKYLFRKEGQNVTLSCEQNLNHDAMYWYRQDPGQGLRLIYYSQIVNDFQKGDIAEGYSVSREKKESFPLTVTSAQKNPTAFYLCASSRGGGSPAYEQYFGPGTRLTVT.

V and J are TRBV7-9 and TRBJ2-3, with D possibly matching TRBD2 (6 bases). V lost 1 base and J 2 bases, leaving 10 bases between the germline ends. CDR3 length equals 15 residues. The germline CDR1 and CDR2 sequences are SEHNR and FQNEAQ (reference sequence). The CDR3 nucleotides are TGTGCCAGCAGCTTAGGAGGCGGGGTCACAGATACGCAGTATTTT. It yields the protein CASSLGGGVTDTQYF.

Worth noting for this clone: Different DNA sequences within this sample yield the same CDR3. The V gene is TRBV7-9, the J gene TRBJ2-7; D unclear. V was shortened by 2 bases and J by 5 bases, with 4 bases between the two germline ends. Germline loops: CDR1 SEHNR, CDR2 FQNEAQ (reference sequence). The CDR3 is 11 amino acids. The CDR3 spells CASSLSDEQYF. The DNA of the CDR3 is TGTGCCAGCAGCTTATCTGACGAGCAGTACTTC.

The chain employs TRBV11-3 and TRBJ2-1; 13 nucleotides align to TRBD2. This CDR3 contains 16 residues. J was trimmed by 7 bases and V by 4 bases; bases with no gene match: 7. Germline CDR1 reads SGHNT; CDR2 reads YENEEA. The CDR3 region is CASSSGGTSGNNEQFF. CDR3 DNA: TGTGCCAGCAGCTCCGGCGGGACTAGCGGGAATAATGAGCAGTTCTTC.

The chain joins TRBV6-2 or TRBV6-3 to TRBJ2-7; TRBD2 is a possible D gene (6 bases). Germline CDR1 is MNHEY and CDR2 is SVGEGT. Trimming shortened V by 4 bases and J by 5 bases, and 18 bases separated the two germline ends. The CDR3 sequence is 15 residues long. This chain's CDR3 is CASSSGSSVEDEQYF. The CDR3 coding sequence is TGTGCCAGCAGTTCCGGGAGTAGCGTCGAGGACGAGCAGTACTTC.

This clone came up once. The J gene is TRBJ2-1, the V gene TRBV19; 11 nucleotides align to TRBD2. The germline V gene encodes CDR1 LNHDA and CDR2 SQIVND (reference sequence). The CDR3 length is 14 residues. V gave up 9 bases and J gave up 3 bases; unmatched junction bases: 4. As DNA, the CDR3 is TGTGCCAGCCTAGCGGGAGGAAGCTACAATGAGCAGTTCTTC. It is translated as CASLAGGSYNEQFF.

The V and J genes are TRBV2 and TRBJ1-5, with 8 nucleotides matching TRBD1. In germline, CDR1 is SNHLY, CDR2 FYNNEI. The V and J ends lost 7 bases and 6 bases, in that order; junction bases with no gene match: 5. CDR3 length: 13 residues. CDR3 sequence reads: CASTDGTGQPQHF. In nucleotides, the CDR3 is TGTGCCAGCACTGACGGGACAGGTCAGCCCCAGCATTTT.

V is TRBV4-1 and J is TRBJ2-7, with 9 bases fitting TRBD1. Germline CDR1 and CDR2: MGHRA and YSYEKL. The V segment lost 3 bases and the J segment 2 bases; nucleotides outside the gene matches: 20. The CDR3 length is 20 residues. In DNA form, the CDR3 reads TGCGCCAGCAGCCAGGATGGAACCGGGACAGGGTTCAGTTCCACCTACGAGCAGTACTTC. Protein: CASSQDGTGTGFSSTYEQYF.

The rearrangement uses TRBV3-1 (or the pseudogene TRBV3-2) and TRBJ2-1; 7 nucleotides align to TRBD2. The germline gives CDR1 LGHDT, CDR2 YNNKEL (reference sequence). Unmatched junction bases numbered 24, after V lost 0 bases and J lost 7 bases. This CDR3 has 21 residues. The CDR3 region has the DNA TGTGCCAGCAGCCAAGATTGGGGAAGTAGCGGGCCGTCCAGTGGGGTAAATGAGCAGTTCTTC. It codes for CASSQDWGSSGPSSGVNEQFF.

The chain has TRBV11-2 and TRBJ2-3; 10 bases agree with TRBD2. Looked up from germline, CDR1 is SGHAT and CDR2 is FQNNGV. V shed 1 base and J 8 bases; nucleotides not matched to a gene: 6. The CDR3 is made up of 15 amino acids. CDR3 sequence reads: CASSLGSGRSGTQYF. The CDR3 DNA follows: TGTGCCAGCAGCTTAGGTAGCGGGAGGAGCGGTACGCAGTATTTT.